This TCR beta chain is drawn from a study of shared clonotypes between healthy human individuals. Study results and limitations: The diversity represented, both genetic and in exposure history, was limited by few donors.

Looked up from germline, CDR1 is SGDLS and CDR2 is YYNGEE. The CDR3 covers 15 residues. V was shortened by 0 bases and J by 6 bases, with 12 bases between the two germline ends. Sequenced by immunoSEQ multiplex PCR; TCRdb stores in-frame clones only, minus some. The table has some 2,500,000 clones, approximately 93% seen once; the top ten hold about 0.34%. A remark on this clone: The antigen is undetermined.

This chain uses TRBV9 with TRBJ2-2, with D maybe TRBD2 (5 bases). This sequence was found in a man in his late teens or twenties in good health. Some clones in this sample may be carry-over from other donors' samples. The specimen was naive CD4+ T cells from PBMCs. The subset denotes: CD45RA+ positively selected. DNA of the CDR3: TGTGCCAGCAGCGTAGAATCGGGGTGGGCCGGGGAGCTGTTTTTT. Its translation: CASSVESGWAGELFF.